The 23 T cell receptor beta chains in this list originate from one sample, sequenced in a study of blood T cell repertoires in COVID-19. Assay: immunoSEQ multiplex PCR; the TCRdb copy retains only in-frame clones and omits some. The sample contains about 260,000 clones, about nine tenths of which appear only once. Sequenced sample: peripheral blood. The receptors were sampled from a woman aged 40 to 55 who had recovered from COVID-19.

V is TRBV9 and J is TRBJ2-1, with D possibly TRBD2 on 5 matching bases. Trimming removed 3 bases at V and 4 bases at J, with 11 bases between. The CDR3 has 14 amino acids. The V gene's germline CDR1 is SGDLS and CDR2 YYNGEE. The CDR3 spells CASSGLSGYNEQFF. Here the CDR3 DNA reads TGTGCCAGCAGCGGGCTTTCGGGGTACAATGAGCAGTTCTTC.

V gene TRBV6-5 combines with J gene TRBJ2-1; 7 positions match TRBD1. Trimming at V came to 4 bases and at J to 2 bases, leaving 8 bases not matched to a gene. This CDR3 comprises 16 residues. Per germline, CDR1 MNHEY and CDR2 SVGAGI. The CDR3 region is CASSSPDRAAYNEQFF. The CDR3 DNA reads TGTGCCAGCAGTTCCCCTGACAGGGCTGCCTACAATGAGCAGTTCTTC.

This chain joins TRBV3-1 (or the pseudogene TRBV3-2) and TRBJ2-3, with 13 bases lining up with TRBD2. With V trimmed by 2 bases and J by 2 bases, 10 bases remained unmatched. This CDR3 spans 19 amino acids. Germline CDR1 is LGHDT and CDR2 is YNNKEL (reference sequence). DNA for the CDR3: TGTGCCAGCAGCCAATCGGGACTAGCGGGGTCGCCATTCACAGATACGCAGTATTTT. It is translated as CASSQSGLAGSPFTDTQYF.

The chain couples TRBV6-5 to TRBJ2-7; the D gene is possibly TRBD2 (5 bases). CDR1 is MNHEY, CDR2 SVGAGI, per germline. V was clipped by 7 bases and J by 2 bases, with 18 bases between them. This CDR3 is 15 amino acids long. The CDR3 sequence is CASKPGSFGAYEQYF. CDR3 DNA sequence: TGTGCCAGCAAACCGGGGAGTTTTGGTGCCTACGAGCAGTACTTC.

V gene TRBV9 combines with J gene TRBJ1-1, with a weak D call TRBD1 (6 bases). Trimming stripped 0 bases from V and 7 bases from J, with 13 bases between. CDR3 length equals 14 residues. The germline V gene has CDR1 SGDLS and CDR2 YYNGEE. CDR3 sequence reads: CASSVVGAGDEAFF. CDR3 nucleotide sequence: TGTGCCAGCAGCGTAGTGGGGGCAGGGGATGAAGCTTTCTTT. The full variable domain, rest sourced from reference TRBV9 and TRBJ1-1, is DSGVTQTPKHLITATGQRVTLRCSPRSGDLSVYWYQQSLDQGLQFLIQYYNGEERAKGNILERFSAQQFPDLHSELNLSSLELGDSALYFCASSVVGAGDEAFFGQGTRLTVV.

The chain combines TRBV5-1 with TRBJ2-7; TRBD2 matches at 14 bases. The germline V gene has CDR1 SGHRS and CDR2 YFSETQ. This CDR3 is 16 amino acids long. Trimming at V came to 4 bases and at J to 3 bases, leaving 6 bases not matched to a gene. The CDR3 bases are TGCGCCAGCAGCCCGGGACTAGCGGGGGCGAACTACGAGCAGTACTTC. Translating gives CASSPGLAGANYEQYF.

The J gene is TRBJ1-2, the V gene TRBV4-3, with D maybe TRBD1 (6 bases). Trimming took 0 bases from V and 12 from J, leaving 14 bases between them. Per germline, CDR1 LGHNA and CDR2 YSLEER. The CDR3 is 13 amino acids. DNA for the CDR3: TGCGCCAGCAGCCAAGATCTCGGGCAGGGGCACACCTTC. As protein: CASSQDLGQGHTF.

V and J are TRBV5-6 and TRBJ2-5, with a possible D match to TRBD2 (5 bases). The V gene's germline CDR1 is SGHDT and CDR2 YYEEEE. V was cut by 5 bases and J by 0 bases, with 14 bases left in between. CDR3 size: 15 residues. In DNA, the CDR3 is TGTGCCAGCAGGGTGCGGTGGAGGTACCAAGAGACCCAGTACTTC. Protein sequence: CASRVRWRYQETQYF.

This clone was counted once. The chain has TRBV7-9 and TRBJ1-6; D is perhaps TRBD1 (5 bases). Trimming stripped 4 bases from V and 0 bases from J, with 16 bases between. There are 18 residues in the CDR3. Germline CDR1 reads SEHNR; CDR2 reads FQNEAQ (reference sequence). The CDR3 coding sequence is TGTGCCAGCAGCTCGTCGGGACTCTCCAGCTCCTATAATTCACCCCTCCACTTT. Amino acids: CASSSSGLSSSYNSPLHF.

V and J are TRBV2 and TRBJ1-1; 8 positions agree with TRBD1. Germline lookup yields CDR1 SNHLY and CDR2 FYNNEI. V lost 5 bases to trimming and J lost 1 base; unmatched junction nucleotides: 3. The CDR3 sequence is 14 residues long. CDR3 nucleotides: TGTGCCAGCAGTTCACAGGGGGGGAACACTGAAGCTTTCTTT. This sequence encodes CASSSQGGNTEAFF.

The CDR3, as DNA: TGCGCCAGCAGCCTCCGGGGACAGGGTGGTGAAAAACTGTTTTTT. Translating it yields CASSLRGQGGEKLFF. The genes are TRBV5-1 and TRBJ1-4, with 9 bases fitting TRBD1. Germline V gene data show CDR1 as SGHRS and CDR2 as YFSETQ. The V segment lost 4 bases and the J segment 7 bases; nucleotides outside the gene matches: 8. The CDR3 is 15 amino acids. The whole variable domain, filled in from reference TRBV5-1 and TRBJ1-4, reads KAGVTQTPRYLIKTRGQQVTLSCSPISGHRSVSWYQQTPGQGLQFLFEYFSETQRNKGNFPGRFSGRQFSNSRSEMNVSTLELGDSALYLCASSLRGQGGEKLFFGSGTQLSVL.

The chain has TRBV2 and TRBJ1-1; D is undetermined. Between the trimmed V and J ends, which lost 0 bases and 6 bases, there was a span of 14 bases. The CDR3 covers 15 residues. The germline CDR1 and CDR2 sequences are SNHLY and FYNNEI. The CDR3 DNA follows: TGTGCCAGCAGTGAAGCCGTGGGAGAGAGCCCTGAAGCTTTCTTT. Amino acid sequence: CASSEAVGESPEAFF. The complete variable domain, with remaining parts taken from reference TRBV2 and TRBJ1-1, reads EPEVTQTPSHQVTQMGQEVILRCVPISNHLYFYWYRQILGQKVEFLVSFYNNEISEKSEIFDDQFSVERPDGSNFTLKIRSTKLEDSAMYFCASSEAVGESPEAFFGQGTRLTVV.

This chain joins TRBV5-5 and TRBJ1-3; possible D gene TRBD1, 5 bases. The CDR3 is 13 amino acids. Germline CDR1 reads SGHKS; CDR2 reads YYEKEE (reference sequence). V lost 6 bases to trimming and J lost 4 bases, with 11 bases between them. CDR3 residues: CASTYRQGNTIYF. In DNA, the CDR3 is TGTGCCAGCACCTACAGGCAGGGAAACACCATATATTTT.

The chain employs TRBV7-2 and TRBJ2-7, with 11 bases that match TRBD2. Germline V lookup: CDR1 SGHTA, CDR2 FQGNSA. The CDR3 covers 15 residues. Trimming at V came to 5 bases and at J to 3 bases, leaving 6 bases not matched to a gene. CDR3: CASSGGLADFYEQYF. CDR3 nucleotides: TGTGCCAGCAGCGGGGGACTAGCGGACTTCTACGAGCAGTACTTC.

With respect to this clone: Other nucleotide sequences in the sample specify the same CDR3. The J gene is TRBJ2-2, the V gene TRBV9; D gene unclear. V shed 0 bases and J shed 2 bases, with 5 bases lying between them. Germline assignment: CDR1 SGDLS and CDR2 YYNGEE. The CDR3 length is 14 residues. The CDR3 loop is CASSVGGNTGELFF. The CDR3 bases are TGTGCCAGCAGCGTAGGCGGAAACACCGGGGAGCTGTTTTTT.

J is TRBJ1-1 and V is TRBV7-9, with unresolved D. CDR3 length equals 12 residues. CDR1 SEHNR and CDR2 FQNEAQ come from the germline V gene (reference sequence). V was pared by 3 bases and J by 9 bases, with 11 bases between. The CDR3 loop is CASSFEADKAFF. CDR3 nucleotides: TGTGCCAGCAGCTTCGAGGCAGATAAAGCTTTCTTT.

This sequence joins TRBV7-8 and TRBJ1-5; 10 nucleotides match TRBD1. The germline gives CDR1 SGHVS, CDR2 FQNEAQ. CDR3 size: 15 residues. V trimming: 1 base; J trimming: 7 bases; junction bases outside the gene matches: 4. The CDR3 DNA reads as TGTGCCAGCAGCTTAGGGAGACAGGGGGCACAGCCCCAGCATTTT. Protein: CASSLGRQGAQPQHF.

The rearrangement joins TRBV20-1 to TRBJ1-2; 7 bases line up with TRBD1. The V and J ends lost 3 bases and 4 bases, in that order; junction bases with no gene match: 17. The CDR3 has 17 residues. CDR1 DFQATT and CDR2 SNEGSKA come from the germline V gene (reference sequence). CDR3: CSASKPRQGVLSYGYTF. CDR3 in DNA: TGCAGTGCTAGTAAACCCCGACAGGGAGTTCTCAGCTATGGCTACACCTTC.

The rearrangement uses TRBV25-1 and TRBJ2-3, with D perhaps TRBD2 (7 bases). The V and J ends lost 5 bases and 2 bases respectively, with 14 bases between them. Germline V gene data show CDR1 as MGHDK and CDR2 as SYGVNS. The CDR3 length is 15 residues. The CDR3 loop reads CASSWGGGPTDTQYF. In nucleotides, the CDR3 is TGTGCCAGCAGTTGGGGAGGGGGGCCCACAGATACGCAGTATTTT.

The J gene is TRBJ2-7, the V gene TRBV9; D uncertain. CDR3 length: 14 residues. The V end was cut by 0 bases, the J end by 0 bases, with 7 bases between. Germline loops: CDR1 SGDLS, CDR2 YYNGEE. CDR3 loop: CASSVGRSSYEQYF. DNA of the CDR3: TGTGCCAGCAGCGTAGGTAGGAGCTCCTACGAGCAGTACTTC. The variable domain in full, completed from reference TRBV9 and TRBJ2-7, reads DSGVTQTPKHLITATGQRVTLRCSPRSGDLSVYWYQQSLDQGLQFLIQYYNGEERAKGNILERFSAQQFPDLHSELNLSSLELGDSALYFCASSVGRSSYEQYFGPGTRLTVT.

This rearrangement joins TRBV7-9 to TRBJ2-3; D remains unclear. Germline V gene sequence: CDR1 SEHNR, CDR2 FQNEAQ (reference sequence). The CDR3 spans 14 residues. V shed 11 bases and J shed 0 bases, with 15 bases lying between them. CDR3: CACVALLSTDTQYF. The CDR3 DNA is TGTGCCTGCGTCGCGTTGCTGAGCACAGATACGCAGTATTTT.

This clone showed up just once. The gene calls are TRBV9 and TRBJ1-2; 7 nucleotides align to TRBD1. Germline assignment: CDR1 SGDLS and CDR2 YYNGEE. The CDR3 length is 15 residues. Trimming cost V 4 bases and J 0 bases; bases outside gene matches: 6. The CDR3 region has the DNA TGTGCCAGCAGCCCCTGGGACAGACCTAACTATGGCTACACCTTC. Encoded protein: CASSPWDRPNYGYTF.

The chain couples TRBV25-1 to TRBJ2-1; 13 positions agree with TRBD2. Germline trimming cut 2 bases from V and 4 bases from J; bases unmatched to any gene: 2. Germline V CDR1 and CDR2: MGHDK, SYGVNS. The CDR3 is made up of 16 amino acids. The CDR3 loop reads CASSERTSGGYNEQFF. The CDR3 nucleotides read TGTGCCAGCAGTGAACGGACTAGCGGGGGATACAATGAGCAGTTCTTC.